Here is one T cell receptor (beta chain) with its context. The data belong to a study of blood T cell repertoires in COVID-19. Trimming shortened V by 5 bases and J by 3 bases, and 19 bases separated the two germline ends. The CDR3 loop spans 16 amino acids. Germline-derived CDR1 and CDR2 are MNHNY and SVGAGI (reference sequence). TCRdb's table, derived via immunoSEQ multiplex PCR, lists solely in-frame clones and lacks some. The table has tens of thousands of clones, about four fifths seen once; the top ten hold 35% to 55%. The rearrangement links TRBV6-6 to TRBJ1-2; weak D call: TRBD1 (5 bases). The sequence was collected from an elderly woman with acute or convalescent COVID-19. The sequenced sample was peripheral blood. The CDR3, as DNA: TGTGCCAGCAGTAACCCGGGACTTAAGGGCGACTATGGCTACACCTTC. It is translated as CASSNPGLKGDYGYTF.